This T cell receptor beta chain stems from a study of cytomegalovirus exposure and HLA in healthy donors. Study-level findings and limits: Diagnosis of cytomegalovirus status made by the classifier reportedly showed high specificity and sensitivity. Relative to equally common others, HLA-associated TCR beta chains showed greater clonal expansion in a later analysis. Three of the chains that were CMV-associated were confirmed in vitro to be specific for CMV antigens.

A multiplex PCR was run with 60 Vbeta primers and 13 Jbeta primers. Data came from immunoSEQ multiplex PCR; TCRdb stores just in-frame clones and leaves some out. This sample contains about 67,000 clones. V gave up 0 bases and J gave up 2 bases; unmatched junction bases: 2. The germline CDR1 and CDR2 sequences are SGDLS and YYNGEE. The CDR3 sequence is 16 residues long. Points on this clone: Its specificity is unknown.

This chain links TRBV9 with TRBJ2-3, with TRBD2 matching over 11 bases. Sequences were obtained from PBMCs. The TCR sequence derives from a boy between 10 and 17 years old in good health and CMV-seronegative. In nucleotides, the CDR3 is TGTGCCAGCAGCGTAGCACTAGCGGGAGTCACAGATACGCAGTATTTT. This gives the protein CASSVALAGVTDTQYF.